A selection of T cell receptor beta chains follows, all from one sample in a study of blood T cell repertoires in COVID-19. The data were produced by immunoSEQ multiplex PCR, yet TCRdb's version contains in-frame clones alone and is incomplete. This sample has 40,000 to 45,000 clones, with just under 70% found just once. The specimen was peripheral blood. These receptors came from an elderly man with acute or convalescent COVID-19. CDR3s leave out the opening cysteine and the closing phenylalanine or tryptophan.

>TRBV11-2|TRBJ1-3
ASKQGRSSGNTIY
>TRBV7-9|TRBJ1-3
ASSSLTGGRYSGNTIY
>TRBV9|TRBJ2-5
ASSVIGSGAQETQY
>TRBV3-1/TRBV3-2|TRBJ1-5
ASSQDRGGQPQH
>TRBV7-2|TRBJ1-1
ASSRQVNTEAF
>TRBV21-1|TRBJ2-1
ASSKASGRYNEQF
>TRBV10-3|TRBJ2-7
AISTTSGNYEQY
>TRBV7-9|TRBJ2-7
ASSLGTSGDPYEQY
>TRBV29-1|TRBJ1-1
SVDRSNTEAF
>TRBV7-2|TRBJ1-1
ASSRRPGQAEAF
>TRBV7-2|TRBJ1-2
ASSLGGRGGYT
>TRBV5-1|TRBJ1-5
ASSLPMGGYSNQPQH
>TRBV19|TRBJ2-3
ASSIAGGRYKADTQY
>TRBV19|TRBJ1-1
ASSPWTGPRAEAF
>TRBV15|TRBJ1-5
ATSGGRQEKKPQH
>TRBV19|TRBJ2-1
ASSPHPSGSGGEQF
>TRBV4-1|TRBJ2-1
ASSQRQGPRNEQF
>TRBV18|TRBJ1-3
ASSTADRAGNTIY
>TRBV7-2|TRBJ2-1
ASSLYLAGGREQF
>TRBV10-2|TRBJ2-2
ASSEGGGPYTGELF
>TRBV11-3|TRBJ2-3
ASSGDSRGTDTQY
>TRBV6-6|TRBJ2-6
ASSPLGANVLT
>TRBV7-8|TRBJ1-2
ASSLGQGSGYT
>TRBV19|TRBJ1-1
ASSNRGKGTEAF
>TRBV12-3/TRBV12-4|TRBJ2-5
ASSIQGWQTQY
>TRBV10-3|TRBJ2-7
AIGTGGSYEQY
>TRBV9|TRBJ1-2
ASSPPTRGYT
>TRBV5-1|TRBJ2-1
ASSSWTSGMDNEQF
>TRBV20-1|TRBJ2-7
SALGTWEQY
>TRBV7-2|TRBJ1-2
ASSLEGYRGLLRGYT
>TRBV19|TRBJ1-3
ASSLTGGGKLGNTIY
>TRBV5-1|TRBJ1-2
ASSLAGFGDYGYT
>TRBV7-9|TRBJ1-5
ASSLGGDQPQH
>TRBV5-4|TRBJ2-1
ASSLEGAGEQF
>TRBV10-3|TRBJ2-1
AISGMANEQF
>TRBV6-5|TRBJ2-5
ASSYAGGQETQY
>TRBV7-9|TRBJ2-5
ASSFSLVETQY
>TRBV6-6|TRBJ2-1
ASSLSDPAVWEQF
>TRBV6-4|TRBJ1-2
ASSDSPGQVYGYT
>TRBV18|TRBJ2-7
ASSPRGIDSGLYEQY
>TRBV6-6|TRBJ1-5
ASSPSGPGLNNQPQH
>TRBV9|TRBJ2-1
ASSEHSQGTDNEQF
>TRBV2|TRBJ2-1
ASRDYGLAQSLV
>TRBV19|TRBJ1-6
ASSGTGGNSPLH
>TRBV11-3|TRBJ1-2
ASSPQGTDTNYGYT
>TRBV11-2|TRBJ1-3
ASSPGGIFGNTIY
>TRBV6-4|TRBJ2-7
AIGRACHEQY
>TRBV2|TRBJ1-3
ASRTGPGNTIY
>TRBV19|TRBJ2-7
ASSIDGRTGRYEQY
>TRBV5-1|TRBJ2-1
ASSLIPGVLYNEQF
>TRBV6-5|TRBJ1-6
ASRPPGTGESPLH
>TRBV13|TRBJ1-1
ASSPVDRGWTEAF
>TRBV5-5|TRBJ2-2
ASSTGVGGELF
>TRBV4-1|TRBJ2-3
ASSQTPRGGSTDTQY
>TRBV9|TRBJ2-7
ASSVLGSSYEQY
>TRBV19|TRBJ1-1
ASRDRSNTEAF
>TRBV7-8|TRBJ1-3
ASSLAVSGNTIY
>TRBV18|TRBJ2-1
ASSPPGLAGGKGNEQF